The clone carrying this TCR beta chain was picked up one time. Clinical history as reported by participants underpinned cohort assignment. Germline loops: CDR1 LGHNA, CDR2 YSLEER. The CDR3 is 15 amino acids. V lost 4 bases and J 7 bases, leaving 16 bases between the germline ends. The entry originates in a study of blood T cell repertoires in COVID-19. In the authors' workflow: Reference gene primer amplification gave nucleated cell count estimates. Sequencing used immunoSEQ multiplex PCR; TCRdb keeps in-frame clones, though not all of them. Clone size and the V and J calls come from that table; the DNA yielded D and trimming. In the table there are 150,000 or so clones, approximately 86% of which are singletons.

The sample was PBMCs or T cells enriched from blood (not recorded which). The V gene is TRBV4-3, the J gene TRBJ1-4; no definite D call. This TCR was sampled from a woman aged 40 to 49 who had been exposed to COVID-19. Here the CDR3 reads CASSLEALGVEKLFF. CDR3 DNA: TGCGCCAGCAGCCTTGAAGCACTCGGGGTTGAAAAACTGTTTTTT.